This TCR beta chain was recorded in a study of blood T cell repertoires in COVID-19. The CDR3 is 17 residues long. With 1 base clipped from V and 4 bases from J, the junction kept 12 bases outside the gene matches. CDR1 is SGHRS, CDR2 YFSETQ, per germline. Assay used: immunoSEQ multiplex PCR; TCRdb lists only in-frame clones, some missing. The repertoire holds 35,000 to 40,000 clones, around 85% seen once, with roughly 29% in the top ten. The genes are TRBV5-1 and TRBJ2-5; the match to TRBD2 covers 8 bases. The origin of this receptor is an elderly man with active or convalescent COVID-19. The sequenced sample was peripheral blood. CDR3 residues: CASSLLSSGGEGETQYF. The CDR3 DNA reads as TGCGCCAGCAGCTTGTTATCCAGCGGGGGAGAGGGAGAGACCCAGTACTTC.